Each of the 30 T cell receptor beta chains below was sequenced from the same sample in a study of cytomegalovirus exposure and HLA in healthy donors. This PCR relied on a set of 60 Vbeta primers and 13 Jbeta primers. Assay used: immunoSEQ multiplex PCR; TCRdb lists only in-frame clones, some missing. The table records 60,000 to 70,000 clones, 75% to 80% of them present only once. Sequencing was done on a sample of PBMCs. The receptor source for this set is a man in his late teens or twenties in good health and CMV-seropositive.

The chain links TRBV5-1 to TRBJ1-2; TRBD1 is a possible D gene (5 bases). The ends were cut back, 0 bases at V and 6 bases at J, with 12 bases in the middle. Per the germline V gene, CDR1 is SGHRS and CDR2 is YFSETQ. The CDR3 totals 14 residues. The chain's CDR3 is CASSLVGRGDGYTF. Written as DNA, the CDR3 is TGCGCCAGCAGCTTGGTGGGGCGCGGGGATGGCTACACCTTC.

V and J are TRBV6-1 and TRBJ2-1; 9 bases map to TRBD2. Unmatched junction bases numbered 8, after V lost 4 bases and J lost 7 bases. The germline gives CDR1 MNHNS, CDR2 SASEGT. The length of the CDR3 is 15 residues. This CDR3 is CASSGIAGVGNEQFF. DNA for the CDR3: TGTGCCAGCAGTGGTATAGCGGGAGTGGGTAATGAGCAGTTCTTC.

The chain joins TRBV30 to TRBJ2-3, with unresolved D. Germline assignment: CDR1 GTSNPN and CDR2 SVGIG (reference sequence). V dropped 1 base and J dropped 1 base, with 6 bases sitting between them. This CDR3 comprises 13 residues. The CDR3 DNA sequence: TGTGCCTGGAGTGCCGCGGGCACAGATACGCAGTATTTT. Translation gives CAWSAAGTDTQYF.

This chain connects TRBV6-6 to TRBJ2-5; TRBD2 matches 9 bases. V dropped 5 bases and J dropped 4; count of bases not matched to a gene: 8. Germline loops: CDR1 MNHNY, CDR2 SVGAGI (reference sequence). The CDR3 length is 15 residues. The CDR3 sequence is CASSDTGTSLETQYF. CDR3 DNA: TGTGCCAGCAGTGACACCGGGACTAGCTTAGAGACCCAGTACTTC.

V and J are TRBV6-5 and TRBJ2-2; D perhaps matches TRBD2 (6 bases). Germline-derived CDR1 and CDR2 are MNHEY and SVGAGI. With 5 bases removed from V and 8 bases from J, the gap between germline ends came to 15 bases. There are 14 residues in the CDR3. CDR3 in amino acids: CASSPSADRGELFF. CDR3 in DNA: TGTGCCAGCAGTCCTAGCGCCGATAGGGGGGAGCTGTTTTTT.

This chain uses TRBV6-5 with TRBJ1-2; 10 nucleotides line up with TRBD1. CDR1 is MNHEY and CDR2 is SVGAGI in the germline V gene. V lost 10 bases and J lost 7; bases outside the gene matches: 15. The CDR3 is 15 residues long. The CDR3 DNA reads as TGTGCCACCACCTATCCATCGACAGGGGGCGGTGGCTACACCTTC. Translation gives CATTYPSTGGGGYTF.

Worth noting for this clone: Other DNA sequences in the same sample also yield this CDR3. J is TRBJ2-7 and V is TRBV30; TRBD1 aligns across 7 bases. Germline V gives CDR1 GTSNPN, CDR2 SVGIG (reference sequence). The CDR3 covers 14 residues. The trim removed 1 base at V and 0 bases at J, leaving 3 bases unmatched. CDR3 sequence reads: CAWSAGTVSYEQYF. The CDR3 region has the DNA TGTGCCTGGAGTGCCGGGACAGTCTCCTACGAGCAGTACTTC. The variable domain in full, with the rest retrieved from reference TRBV30 and TRBJ2-7, is SQTIHQWPATLVQPVGSPLSLECTVEGTSNPNLYWYRQAAGRGLQLLFYSVGIGQISSEVPQNLSASRPQDRQFILSSKKLLLSDSGFYLCAWSAGTVSYEQYFGPGTRLTVT.

J is TRBJ1-1 and V is TRBV21-1; the D call of TRBD1 is as the table states it, not checked on the DNA. TRBV21-1 is a recognized pseudogene. The CDR3 runs to 16 residues. CDR3 nucleotide sequence: TGTGCCAGCAGCAAGGACCCGGCAGGGGGCTGCACTGAAGCTTTCTTT. Translating it yields CASSKDPAGGCTEAFF.

This clone showed up just a few times. This chain uses TRBV6-1 with TRBJ1-1; D gene uncertain. This CDR3 has 10 amino acids. Trimming pared 3 bases from V and 12 bases from J, leaving 8 bases between. Germline CDR1 reads MNHNS; CDR2 reads SASEGT. Here the CDR3 DNA reads TGTGCCAGCAGTGACGAGGGTCCTTTCTTT. Its translation: CASSDEGPFF.

The CDR3 here is CASSLYRGGASEKLFF. CDR3 coding DNA: TGCGCCAGCAGCTTGTATCGGGGGGGCGCGAGTGAAAAACTGTTTTTT. V gene TRBV5-1 combines with J gene TRBJ1-4, with D possibly being TRBD1 (6 bases). The CDR3 length is 16 residues. Germline CDR1 reads SGHRS; CDR2 reads YFSETQ. Trimming stripped 1 base from V and 7 bases from J, with 17 bases between. Full variable domain (remainder filled in from reference TRBV5-1 and TRBJ1-4): KAGVTQTPRYLIKTRGQQVTLSCSPISGHRSVSWYQQTPGQGLQFLFEYFSETQRNKGNFPGRFSGRQFSNSRSEMNVSTLELGDSALYLCASSLYRGGASEKLFFGSGTQLSVL.

The chain uses TRBV4-2 and TRBJ1-2; 8 bases fit TRBD1. CDR3 length equals 15 residues. CDR1 is LGHNA and CDR2 is YNFKEQ in the germline V gene. The V segment lost 1 base and the J segment 3 bases; nucleotides outside the gene matches: 4. The CDR3 bases are TGTGCCAGCAGCCAAGTAGCAGGGGGCGACTATGGCTACACCTTC. It translates to CASSQVAGGDYGYTF.

The chain employs TRBV30 and TRBJ1-2, with D perhaps matching TRBD1 (5 bases). CDR1 and CDR2 (germline): GTSNPN, SVGIG (reference sequence). This CDR3 is built from 13 residues. The ends were cut back, 4 bases at V and 6 bases at J, with 15 bases in the middle. The CDR3 DNA reads TGTGCCTGGACTCCTGCGGGGGGGAATGGCTACACCTTC. It specifies CAWTPAGGNGYTF.

In this sample, this clone turned up a few times. The gene calls are TRBV6-5 and TRBJ1-1; a possible D gene is TRBD1 (5 bases). CDR3 length: 13 amino acids. In germline, CDR1 is MNHEY, CDR2 SVGAGI. Trimming cost V 10 bases and J 1 base, with 13 bases left between them. The CDR3, as DNA: TGTGCCACATGTTGGGGCCCGAACACTGAAGCTTTCTTT. Protein: CATCWGPNTEAFF.

The chain is built from TRBV2 and TRBJ2-7; weak D call: TRBD2 (5 bases). The V and J ends lost 4 bases and 3 bases respectively, with 13 bases between them. This CDR3 region has 14 residues. Germline CDR1 SNHLY, CDR2 FYNNEI. CDR3: CASSVGAGVYEQYF. As DNA, the CDR3 is TGTGCCAGCAGTGTGGGAGCAGGTGTCTACGAGCAGTACTTC.

The chain recombines TRBV29-1 with TRBJ1-5, with D possibly TRBD1 on 6 matching bases. Germline values: CDR1 SQVTM, CDR2 ANQGSEA. The CDR3 is made up of 15 amino acids. The germline V and J ends were trimmed by 4 bases and 6 bases, with 19 bases remaining between them. The CDR3 DNA reads as TGCAGCGTTGCCTTCGGGAGGGGGAAAGGTCAGCCCCAGCATTTT. Translating gives CSVAFGRGKGQPQHF.

About this clone itself: No DNA is shown, since the ends of the CDR3 on it are uncertain; the CDR3 is the one TCRdb lists. J is TRBJ2-1 and V is TRBV29-1; the DNA was not compared with TRBD2, the D call given in the table. Germline-derived CDR1 and CDR2 are SQVTM and ANQGSEA. The CDR3 is 14 amino acids in total, end residues counted. CDR3 in amino acids: CSVANQVAGGIRFF.

This sequence joins TRBV10-3 and TRBJ2-7; TRBD1 matches 7 bases. The CDR3 has 14 residues. V trimming: 2 bases; J trimming: 2 bases; junction bases outside the gene matches: 3. Germline values: CDR1 ENHRY, CDR2 SYGVKD. CDR3 sequence: CAISETGQPYEQYF. Here the CDR3 DNA reads TGTGCCATCAGTGAGACGGGACAGCCCTACGAGCAGTACTTC.

This chain uses TRBV19 with TRBJ1-2; D remains ambiguous. V shed 10 bases and J shed 8 bases, with 26 bases lying between them. Germline loops: CDR1 LNHDA, CDR2 SQIVND (reference sequence). The CDR3 totals 15 residues. In DNA form, the CDR3 reads TGTGCCACCATCATTTCAATCGGGGATTGGAGCGGCTACACCTTC. The encoded protein is CATIISIGDWSGYTF.

The chain has TRBV29-1 and TRBJ1-1; D is ambiguous. V lost 4 bases and J lost 2, with 14 bases in between. From germline, CDR1 is SQVTM and CDR2 ANQGSEA. The CDR3 consists of 14 residues. The chain's CDR3 is CSVAPGSDNTEAFF. The CDR3 DNA reads as TGCAGCGTTGCCCCGGGATCCGACAACACTGAAGCTTTCTTT. The full variable domain, completed using reference TRBV29-1 and TRBJ1-1, is SAVISQKPSRDICQRGTSLTIQCQVDSQVTMMFWYRQQPGQSLTLIATANQGSEATYESGFVIDKFPISRPNLTFSTLTVSNMSPEDSSIYLCSVAPGSDNTEAFFGQGTRLTVV.

V and J are TRBV7-8 and TRBJ2-7; weak D call: TRBD2 (5 bases). V lost 6 bases and J lost 11, with 26 bases in between. The CDR3 has 15 residues. Germline loops: CDR1 SGHVS, CDR2 FQNEAQ. For the CDR3, the DNA is TGTGCCAGCAGTCCTGCGGAGAGGGCCATTAAGGGAGAGTACTTC. It yields the protein CASSPAERAIKGEYF. The full variable domain, in which reference TRBV7-8 and TRBJ2-7 provide the parts outside the CDR3, is GAGVSQSPRYKVAKRGQDVALRCDPISGHVSLFWYQQALGQGPEFLTYFQNEAQLDKSGLPSDRFFAERPEGSVSTLKIQRTQQEDSAVYLCASSPAERAIKGEYFGPGTRLTVT.

Written as DNA, the CDR3 is TGTGCCAGCAGCTTCACAGGGTCCAACGAGCAGTACTTC. This codes for CASSFTGSNEQYF. The chain has TRBV7-2 and TRBJ2-7, with D maybe TRBD1 (6 bases). The CDR3 has 13 residues. Trimming cost V 3 bases and J 5 bases, with 11 bases left between them. Per the germline V gene, CDR1 is SGHTA and CDR2 is FQGNSA.

J is TRBJ2-5 and V is TRBV19, with D perhaps TRBD2 (6 bases). The V gene's germline CDR1 is LNHDA and CDR2 SQIVND (reference sequence). Trimming cost V 4 bases and J 5 bases, with 11 bases left between them. The CDR3 sequence is 13 residues long. The CDR3 sequence: CASSRDLWETQYF. The CDR3 region has the DNA TGTGCCAGTAGTAGGGACTTATGGGAGACCCAGTACTTC. Drawing the rest from reference TRBV19 and TRBJ2-5, the complete variable domain is DGGITQSPKYLFRKEGQNVTLSCEQNLNHDAMYWYRQDPGQGLRLIYYSQIVNDFQKGDIAEGYSVSREKKESFPLTVTSAQKNPTAFYLCASSRDLWETQYFGPGTRLLVL.

Here the CDR3 DNA reads TGTGCCTGGAGCGGACAGCTACAAGAGACCCAGTACTTC. Amino acid sequence: CAWSGQLQETQYF. The chain is built from TRBV30 and TRBJ2-5, with a possible D match to TRBD1 (6 bases). The V gene's germline CDR1 is GTSNPN and CDR2 SVGIG (reference sequence). The CDR3 has 13 residues. V lost 3 bases and J 2 bases, leaving 10 bases between the germline ends. Full variable domain (rest looked up from reference TRBV30 and TRBJ2-5): SQTIHQWPATLVQPVGSPLSLECTVEGTSNPNLYWYRQAAGRGLQLLFYSVGIGQISSEVPQNLSASRPQDRQFILSSKKLLLSDSGFYLCAWSGQLQETQYFGPGTRLLVL.

This clone was observed a few times. A far larger clone is off by one base, so a read error is likely. The chain is built from TRBV11-2 and TRBJ1-1; unclear D gene. Trimming took off 4 bases at V and 0 bases at J, with 15 bases between the two ends. This CDR3 comprises 16 residues. Germline CDR1 reads SGHAT; CDR2 reads FQNNGV. The CDR3 loop reads CASSSLGSAMNTEAFF. The CDR3 DNA reads as TGTGCCAGCAGCTCCCTCGGGAGTGCGATGAACACTGAAGCTTTCTTT.

This sequence joins TRBV23-1 and TRBJ1-3; D ambiguous. TRBV23-1 is given ORF status, its function remaining uncertain. V lost 4 bases and J 0 bases, leaving 7 bases between the germline ends. This CDR3 has 14 residues. Written as DNA, the CDR3 is TGCGCCAGCAGTCTACACCTCTCTGGAAACACCATATATTTT. Translating it yields CASSLHLSGNTIYF.

This chain joins TRBV7-9 and TRBJ2-7, with 8 bases that match TRBD1. The CDR3 contains 14 residues. The V and J ends lost 3 bases and 3 bases, in that order; junction bases with no gene match: 4. From germline, CDR1 is SEHNR and CDR2 FQNEAQ (reference sequence). The CDR3 nucleotides are TGTGCCAGCAGCTTCCAAGGACAGGGCTACGAGCAGTACTTC. It translates to CASSFQGQGYEQYF.

This clone was observed once. The chain is built from TRBV6-4 and TRBJ2-1, with 11 bases fitting TRBD2. This CDR3 has 15 amino acids. V was pared by 3 bases and J by 3 bases, with 1 base of the junction left unmatched. Per the germline V gene, CDR1 is MRHNA and CDR2 is SNTAGT. DNA for the CDR3: TGTGCCAGCAGTGAACTAGCGGGGGACTACAATGAGCAGTTCTTC. This codes for CASSELAGDYNEQFF.

The V gene is TRBV30, the J gene TRBJ2-3; 7 bases are shared with TRBD1. V lost 2 bases and J lost 1; bases outside the gene matches: 6. CDR1 GTSNPN and CDR2 SVGIG come from the germline V gene (reference sequence). The CDR3 sequence is 15 residues long. CDR3 bases: TGTGCCTGGAGTACGACAGGGTTTGGCACAGATACGCAGTATTTT. Its protein is CAWSTTGFGTDTQYF.

This clone has only one observation. The chain carries TRBV10-1 and TRBJ2-1; D is uncertain. The CDR3 contains 15 residues. V was shortened by 1 base and J by 2 bases, with 9 bases between the two germline ends. Germline CDR1 and CDR2: WNHNN and SYGVQD (reference sequence). CDR3 in amino acids: CASSEYETTYNEQFF. The CDR3 DNA sequence: TGCGCCAGCAGTGAGTACGAAACTACCTACAATGAGCAGTTCTTC.

V gene TRBV29-1 combines with J gene TRBJ1-1; 7 bases match TRBD1. The CDR3 is 11 residues long. V gave up 6 bases and J gave up 6 bases; unmatched junction bases: 4. Germline CDR1 SQVTM, CDR2 ANQGSEA. This CDR3 reads CSVATGSEAFF. The CDR3 region has the DNA TGCAGCGTAGCGACAGGGTCTGAAGCTTTCTTT.